A single sample gave rise to the 28 T cell receptor beta chains below, sequenced in a study of spatial heterogeneity in lung cancer. Time point indicated: sample taken at primary tumor resection. No cells were sorted before sequencing. The whole RNA sequenced was extracted from tumor, nontumor lung or frozen PBMC. Using its own MiXCR run on the 5' RACE reads, TCRdb lists one record per CDR3 protein. The table has fewer than 55,000 distinct CDR3 sequences, approximately 7.6% seen once. The sample in question was PBMCs, obtained at surgery. These TCRs come from a female donor with early-stage non-small cell lung cancer.

This clonotype was seen ten or more times. This chain joins TRBV7-8 and TRBJ2-5; D is possibly TRBD2 (5 bases). The CDR3 is 13 residues long. The germline V gene has CDR1 SGHVS and CDR2 FQNEAQ. Trimming removed 3 bases at V and 4 bases at J, with 9 bases between. The CDR3 spells CASSLRVSETQYF. The CDR3 DNA is TGTGCCAGCAGCTTGCGGGTTTCAGAGACCCAGTACTTC.

This clonotype was counted between two and nine times. The genes are TRBV5-6 and TRBJ2-1; a weak D match, TRBD2 (5 bases). The CDR3 sequence is 14 residues long. V was shortened by 5 bases and J by 0 bases, with 9 bases between the two germline ends. Germline values: CDR1 SGHDT, CDR2 YYEEEE. Here the CDR3 reads CASRRTGSYNEQFF. As DNA, the CDR3 is TGTGCCAGCAGGCGGACTGGCTCCTACAATGAGCAGTTCTTC.

This clonotype was seen at least ten times. V and J are TRBV19 and TRBJ2-2; 7 nucleotides align to TRBD2. Germline V gene lookup returns CDR1 LNHDA and CDR2 SQIVND (reference sequence). V was clipped by 3 bases and J by 4 bases; unmatched bases: 20. The CDR3 has 20 amino acids. The CDR3 is CASSIPERDHRSHITGELFF. CDR3 sequence (DNA): TGTGCCAGTAGTATTCCGGAGCGGGACCACAGGAGTCATATCACCGGGGAGCTGTTTTTT.

This clonotype was detected only a few times. V is TRBV4-1 and J is TRBJ1-2; the D is unclear. This CDR3 spans 16 amino acids. The V end lost 0 bases, the J end lost 5 bases, and 16 bases lay between the germline ends. Germline lookup yields CDR1 MGHRA and CDR2 YSYEKL. As DNA, the CDR3 is TGCGCCAGCAGCCAAGATGAGTCTAACCGCGTGTATGGCTACACCTTC. Translating it yields CASSQDESNRVYGYTF.

The chain couples TRBV6-5 to TRBJ1-1; no clear D. Trimming took off 0 bases at V and 4 bases at J, with 9 bases between the two ends. CDR1 and CDR2 (germline): MNHEY, SVGAGI. The CDR3 has 14 residues. CDR3 nucleotides: TGTGCCAGCAGTTACTCGTACGGGGTCACTGAAGCTTTCTTT. It codes for CASSYSYGVTEAFF.

The table lists this clonotype with many counts. CDR3 in DNA: TGTGCCAGCAGCCAAGCGGCAGGGGGCCGAAATGGCTACACCTTC. Protein: CASSQAAGGRNGYTF. This rearrangement joins TRBV3-1 to TRBJ1-2; 8 nucleotides agree with TRBD1. V gave up 1 base and J gave up 6 bases; unmatched junction bases: 7. Germline V gene sequence: CDR1 LGHDT, CDR2 YNNKEL (reference sequence). CDR3 length: 15 residues.

J is TRBJ1-1 and V is TRBV27; 7 bases line up with TRBD1. The CDR3 runs 17 residues. From germline, CDR1 is MNHEY and CDR2 SMNVEV (reference sequence). Losses at the gene ends were 5 bases for V and 1 base for J; bases not matched to a gene: 13. CDR3 nucleotides: TGTGCCAGCAGTAGTTTTGACAGGGCGCGGGGGAACACTGAAGCTTTCTTT. Translating gives CASSSFDRARGNTEAFF.

V gene TRBV20-1 combines with J gene TRBJ2-7, with D possibly matching TRBD1 (6 bases). The germline V and J ends were trimmed by 6 bases and 2 bases, with 20 bases remaining between them. The CDR3 consists of 15 residues. CDR1 is DFQATT, CDR2 SNEGSKA, per germline (reference sequence). The CDR3 DNA reads TGCAGTGCCAGGATGCGACTTGGGGGCACCTACGAGCAGTACTTC. Its protein is CSARMRLGGTYEQYF.

This clonotype has ten or more counts. The rearrangement links TRBV4-3 to TRBJ1-4; D call uncertain. From germline, CDR1 is LGHNA and CDR2 YSLEER. This CDR3 is 14 amino acids long. V was shortened by 2 bases and J by 4 bases, with 8 bases between the two germline ends. The CDR3 DNA is TGCGCCAGCAGCCAAACCCTCTATAATGAAAAACTGTTTTTT. This translates into CASSQTLYNEKLFF.

This clonotype came up many times. V usage is TRBV29-1 and J usage is TRBJ1-2; tentatively, D is TRBD1 (5 bases). The CDR3 is 12 residues long. The V and J ends lost 5 bases and 1 base respectively, with 8 bases between them. Germline V CDR1 and CDR2: SQVTM, ANQGSEA. In DNA form, the CDR3 reads TGCAGCGTTAGGGACGGTAACTATGGCTACACCTTC. Translating it yields CSVRDGNYGYTF.

The table lists this clonotype with many counts. V and J are TRBV4-3 and TRBJ1-2; 7 nucleotides agree with TRBD1. Per germline, CDR1 LGHNA and CDR2 YSLEER. V lost 2 bases and J lost 5; bases outside the gene matches: 17. The CDR3 is 18 amino acids. CDR3 DNA sequence: TGCGCCAGCAGCCAATTCCGGAGGGGGCTAGGTAGGAAATATGGCTACACCTTC. Residues: CASSQFRRGLGRKYGYTF.

This clonotype was counted many times. The gene calls are TRBV10-3 and TRBJ1-5; 8 bases fit TRBD1. With V trimmed by 3 bases and J by 6 bases, 4 bases remained unmatched. Germline CDR1 reads ENHRY; CDR2 reads SYGVKD. The CDR3 length is 14 residues. CDR3 sequence reads: CAISDGQGAQPQHF. CDR3 in DNA: TGTGCCATCAGTGACGGGCAGGGGGCTCAGCCCCAGCATTTT.

In this sample, this clonotype turned up many times. The rearrangement uses TRBV20-1 and TRBJ2-1, with 7 bases matching TRBD2. V shed 0 bases and J 9 bases; nucleotides not matched to a gene: 8. CDR3 length: 14 amino acids. The germline CDR1 and CDR2 sequences are DFQATT and SNEGSKA (reference sequence). The CDR3 spells CSARDWEGWGEQFF. CDR3 bases: TGCAGTGCTAGAGATTGGGAGGGCTGGGGTGAGCAGTTCTTC.

This clonotype was counted ten times or more. The chain is built from TRBV30 and TRBJ1-5; D is ambiguous. Trimming removed 0 bases at V and 5 bases at J, with 11 bases between. This CDR3 has 14 residues. The germline V gene encodes CDR1 GTSNPN and CDR2 SVGIG (reference sequence). The CDR3 spells CAWSVRRLDQPQHF. CDR3 DNA: TGTGCCTGGAGTGTAAGGCGCCTAGATCAGCCCCAGCATTTT.

This clonotype has just a few counts. This chain links TRBV14 with TRBJ1-5, with TRBD1 matching over 9 bases. The CDR3 runs 15 residues. In germline, CDR1 is SGHDN, CDR2 FVKESK. With V trimmed by 6 bases and J by 4 bases, 7 bases remained unmatched. The CDR3: CASSQTGGPNQPQHF. The DNA of the CDR3 is TGTGCCAGCAGTCAAACAGGGGGCCCTAATCAGCCCCAGCATTTT. The variable domain in full, with the rest retrieved from reference TRBV14 and TRBJ1-5, is EAGVTQFPSHSVIEKGQTVTLRCDPISGHDNLYWYRRVMGKEIKFLLHFVKESKQDESGMPNNRFLAERTGGTYSTLKVQPAELEDSGVYFCASSQTGGPNQPQHFGDGTRLSIL.

This clonotype was detected many times. This chain connects TRBV4-3 to TRBJ2-3; 9 bases are shared with TRBD2. CDR3 length: 13 residues. Trimming cost V 4 bases and J 8 bases; bases outside gene matches: 4. Germline CDR1 and CDR2: LGHNA and YSLEER. In DNA, the CDR3 is TGCGCCAGCAGCCTCAAGCGGGGGGCTACGCAGTATTTT. Translated, it gives CASSLKRGATQYF.

This clonotype was found a few times. The chain uses TRBV20-1 and TRBJ2-2; D remains unclear. Trimming pared 7 bases from V and 1 base from J, leaving 7 bases between. CDR3 length: 12 amino acids. CDR1 is DFQATT and CDR2 is SNEGSKA in the germline V gene (reference sequence). In DNA form, the CDR3 reads TGCAGTGGGAAAGGGAACACCGGGGAGCTGTTTTTT. This gives the protein CSGKGNTGELFF.

This clonotype was counted many times. V is TRBV20-1 and J is TRBJ2-3; possibly TRBD2 for D (6 bases). V was trimmed by 3 bases and J by 4 bases, leaving 14 bases between them. Germline lookup yields CDR1 DFQATT and CDR2 SNEGSKA (reference sequence). The CDR3 loop spans 14 amino acids. As DNA, the CDR3 is TGCAGTGCTAGCCACCGGGGGAATGCAGATACGCAGTATTTT. Translated: CSASHRGNADTQYF.

The rearrangement links TRBV7-2 to TRBJ2-2, with 10 bases lining up with TRBD1. Germline loops: CDR1 SGHTA, CDR2 FQGNSA. The CDR3 covers 13 residues. V dropped 8 bases and J dropped 5; count of bases not matched to a gene: 2. CDR3 nucleotide sequence: TGTGCCAGCCGGGACAGGGGTACCGGGGAGCTGTTTTTT. It encodes CASRDRGTGELFF.

This clonotype has at least ten counts. CDR3 residues: CSASLQSSYNSPLHF. The CDR3 region has the DNA TGCAGTGCTAGTTTGCAGAGCTCCTATAATTCACCCCTCCACTTT. The chain has TRBV20-1 and TRBJ1-6; D is unclear. With 3 bases removed from V and 0 bases from J, the gap between germline ends came to 9 bases. CDR1 is DFQATT, CDR2 SNEGSKA, per germline (reference sequence). The CDR3 is 15 amino acids.

This chain uses TRBV4-1 with TRBJ1-5; D is unclear. V was shortened by 0 bases and J by 2 bases, with 23 bases between the two germline ends. CDR1 is MGHRA, CDR2 YSYEKL, per germline. The CDR3 has 20 amino acids. The chain's CDR3 is CASSQEGRFGLEFGNQPQHF. The CDR3 DNA reads TGCGCCAGCAGCCAAGAGGGGAGGTTCGGCTTGGAGTTCGGCAATCAGCCCCAGCATTTT.

This clonotype has a count of ten or more. The chain uses TRBV7-9 and TRBJ1-6; 8 bases match TRBD1. This CDR3 has 15 residues. From germline, CDR1 is SEHNR and CDR2 FQNEAQ (reference sequence). V was clipped by 0 bases and J by 7 bases; unmatched bases: 2. CDR3 nucleotides: TGTGCCAGCAGCTTAGCCGACAGGGGAAATTCACCCCTCCACTTT. Encoded protein: CASSLADRGNSPLHF. Variable domain in full (rest from reference TRBV7-9 and TRBJ1-6): DTGVSQNPRHKITKRGQNVTFRCDPISEHNRLYWYRQTLGQGPEFLTYFQNEAQLEKSRLLSDRFSAERPKGSFSTLEIQRTEQGDSAMYLCASSLADRGNSPLHFGNGTRLTVT.

This clonotype was counted only a few times. Here the CDR3 DNA reads TGCGCCAGCAGCCAAGATCGGAAGGTTACGGAAGGCTACACCTTC. Translated, it gives CASSQDRKVTEGYTF. The chain has TRBV4-3 and TRBJ1-2, with D hard to call. V lost 0 bases, J lost 8 bases, and 16 bases lay in between. The CDR3 runs to 15 residues. The V gene's germline CDR1 is LGHNA and CDR2 YSLEER.

Details on this clonotype: With a much larger clone just one base away, this may be a read error. This chain uses TRBV9 with TRBJ1-5; D unclear. The length of the CDR3 is 14 residues. Looked up from germline, CDR1 is SGDLS and CDR2 is YYNGEE. Written as DNA, the CDR3 is TGTGCCAGCAGCCCCGCGGGTAATCATCAGCCCCAGCGTTTT. Translated: CASSPAGNHQPQRF.

This clonotype was found many times. The genes are TRBV29-1 and TRBJ1-1; maybe TRBD1 (5 bases). Trimming removed 0 bases at V and 4 bases at J, with 12 bases between. CDR3 length: 14 residues. Per the germline V gene, CDR1 is SQVTM and CDR2 is ANQGSEA. This CDR3 is CSVEERLQGTEAFF. The CDR3 DNA reads as TGCAGCGTTGAAGAACGTCTCCAGGGCACTGAAGCTTTCTTT.

The sample holds a few counts of this clonotype. This chain links TRBV4-1 with TRBJ1-1; 7 nucleotides agree with TRBD1. The CDR3 has 15 amino acids. Germline V gene data show CDR1 as MGHRA and CDR2 as YSYEKL. V dropped 1 base and J dropped 3; count of bases not matched to a gene: 5. CDR3 DNA sequence: TGCGCCAGCAGCCAAGCGGAGGGGGCGGACACTGAAGCTTTCTTT. Translation gives CASSQAEGADTEAFF.

This clonotype was detected only a few times. This sequence joins TRBV4-1 and TRBJ2-7; D is tentatively TRBD1 or TRBD2 (5 bases each). Trimming removed 0 bases at V and 0 bases at J, with 12 bases between. In germline, CDR1 is MGHRA, CDR2 YSYEKL. This CDR3 comprises 16 residues. CDR3 residues: CASSQDGRDGSYEQYF. The CDR3, as DNA: TGCGCCAGCAGCCAAGATGGAAGGGACGGCTCCTACGAGCAGTACTTC.

This clonotype has just a few counts. V is TRBV10-3 and J is TRBJ2-2; D perhaps matches TRBD1 (6 bases). The V end lost 10 bases, the J end lost 6 bases, and 15 bases lay between the germline ends. The CDR3 is 13 amino acids. In germline, CDR1 is ENHRY, CDR2 SYGVKD. This CDR3 is CATVPGVPGELFF. For the CDR3, the DNA is TGTGCCACAGTCCCAGGGGTCCCCGGGGAGCTGTTTTTT.